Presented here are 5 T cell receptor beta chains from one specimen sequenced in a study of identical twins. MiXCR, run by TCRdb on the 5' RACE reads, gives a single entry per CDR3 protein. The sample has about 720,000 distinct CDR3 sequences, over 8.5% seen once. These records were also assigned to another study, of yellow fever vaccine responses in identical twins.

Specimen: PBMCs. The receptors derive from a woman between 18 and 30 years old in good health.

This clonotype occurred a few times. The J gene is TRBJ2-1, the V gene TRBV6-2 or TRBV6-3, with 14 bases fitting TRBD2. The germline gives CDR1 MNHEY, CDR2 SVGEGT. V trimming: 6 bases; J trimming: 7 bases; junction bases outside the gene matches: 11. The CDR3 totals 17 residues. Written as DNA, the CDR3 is TGTGCCAGCAGGACCTGGACTAGCGGGAGGATAGGGAATGAGCAGTTCTTC. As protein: CASRTWTSGRIGNEQFF.

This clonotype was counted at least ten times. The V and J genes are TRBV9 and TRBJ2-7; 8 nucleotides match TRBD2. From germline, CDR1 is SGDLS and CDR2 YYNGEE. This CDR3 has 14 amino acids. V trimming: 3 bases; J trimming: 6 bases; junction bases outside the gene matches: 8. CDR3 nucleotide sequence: TGTGCCAGCAGCGGGGACGGGGGGGTTGGCGAGCAGTACTTC. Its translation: CASSGDGGVGEQYF.

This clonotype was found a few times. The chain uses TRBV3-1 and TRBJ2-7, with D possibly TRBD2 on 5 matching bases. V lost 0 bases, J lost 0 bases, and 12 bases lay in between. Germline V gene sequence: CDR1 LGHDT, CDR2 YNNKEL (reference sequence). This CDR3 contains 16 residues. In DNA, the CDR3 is TGTGCCAGCAGCCAAGAGCGGTCGGGGAACTCCTACGAGCAGTACTTC. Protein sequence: CASSQERSGNSYEQYF.

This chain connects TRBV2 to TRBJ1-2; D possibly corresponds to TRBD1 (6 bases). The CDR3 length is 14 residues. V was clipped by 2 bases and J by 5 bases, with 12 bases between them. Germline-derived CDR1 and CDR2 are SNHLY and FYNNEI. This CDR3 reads CASSETGSAYGYTF. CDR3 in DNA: TGTGCCAGCAGTGAAACAGGGAGCGCGTATGGCTACACCTTC. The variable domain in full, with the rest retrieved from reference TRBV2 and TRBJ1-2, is EPEVTQTPSHQVTQMGQEVILRCVPISNHLYFYWYRQILGQKVEFLVSFYNNEISEKSEIFDDQFSVERPDGSNFTLKIRSTKLEDSAMYFCASSETGSAYGYTFGSGTRLTVV.

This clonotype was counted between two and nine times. The DNA of the CDR3 is TGTGCCAGCAGCCATCCCGGCGGGAACTCCTACGAGCAGTACTTC. Amino acids: CASSHPGGNSYEQYF. V is TRBV3-1 and J is TRBJ2-7; D might be TRBD2 (6 bases). The CDR3 covers 15 residues. The V end was cut by 3 bases, the J end by 0 bases, with 12 bases between. The germline gives CDR1 LGHDT, CDR2 YNNKEL (reference sequence).